A single T cell receptor (beta chain) is shown here with its context. Its antigen is unknown. These data originate in a study of shared clonotypes between healthy human individuals. Study information: CD4 naive and CD4 memory each took three plates per donor, while CD8 naive took two and CD8 memory one.

This CDR3 contains 14 residues. Germline trimming cut 2 bases from V and 6 bases from J; bases unmatched to any gene: 7. The germline V gene has CDR1 MNHEY and CDR2 SMNVEV (reference sequence). Clones were read by immunoSEQ multiplex PCR, and TCRdb kept only the in-frame ones, dropping some. The table shows about a million clones, with approximately 80% occurring only once. Study outcomes and limitations: Estimated richness was generally greater in naive than memory subsets.

The sequence derives from a man aged 18 to 29 in good health. The genes are TRBV27 and TRBJ2-7; TRBD2 matches 7 bases. Material: memory CD4+ T cells sorted from blood. The subset here: CD45RA-negative fraction. For the CDR3, the DNA is TGTGCCAGCAGTTTAAGACTAGCTGCCCTCGAGCAGTACTTC. Encoded protein: CASSLRLAALEQYF.